The clone carrying this T cell receptor (beta chain) has ten or more counts. Its antigen is still unknown. The authors incorporated unique molecular identifiers into the TCR beta cDNA libraries. TCRdb re-called the PCR reads with MiXCR, one entry per CDR3 protein. The sample lists about 380,000 distinct CDR3 sequences, less than 40% occurring once. This entry belongs to a study of post-analysis software for immune sequencing data. Notes on the study in general: Under the F measure, samples that were prepared in one batch clustered strongly together. TRBV5-6, TRBV5-1 and TRBV20-1 were among a few TRBV segments more frequent in patients than controls. Multiple sclerosis patients had significantly lower normalized Chao1 diversity than controls.

CDR1 SQVTM and CDR2 ANQGSEA come from the germline V gene. The CDR3 runs 14 residues. The sequence came from a girl between 10 and 17 years old with multiple sclerosis. Sequencing was carried out using blood. J is TRBJ2-5 and V is TRBV29-1; 13 bases line up with TRBD2. Near its end, the DNA agrees better with TRBJ2-7, so the J call may be wrong. The DNA of the CDR3 is TGCAGCGTCAGCTGGACTAGCGGGGGAGGCGAGCAGTACTTC. Translation gives CSVSWTSGGGEQYF.